This T cell receptor (beta chain) originates from a study of Ad26.COV2.S vaccination and SARS-CoV-2 variants (dated by TCRdb to the early 2020s). In terms of the full investigation: Donors in the vaccine arm were drawn from COV1001, a phase I-IIa trial of Ad26.COV2.S in healthy adults that was multicentre, randomized, double-blind and placebo-controlled. Ad26.COV2.S was administered intramuscularly at a dose of 5x10^10 or 1x10^11 viral particles, either as one shot or as two shots given 56 days apart. The TCR-sequenced set comprised about 30 samples: some 20 Ad26.COV2.S vaccine recipients, 5 placebo recipients and 8 SARS-CoV-2 convalescent individuals. Throughout the experiments and outcome assessment, investigators stayed blinded to trial group allocation. The specificity and breadth of SARS-CoV-2-reactive T cell receptors after Ad26.COV2.S vaccination were assessed by TCRbeta repertoire sequencing. Trial participants were randomized into five groups of five, in which low-dose or high-dose Ad26.COV2.S was given once or twice, or placebo was given on both occasions.

The full study reports these points: Comparable non-spike TCR breadth was observed between vaccine and placebo recipients, consistent with only spike being contained in the vaccine. The authors noted that the TCR breadth and depth analyses may have underestimated total T cell responses. After vaccination, spike-specific CD8+ and CD4+ T cell responses were reported to show substantial breadth. Comparing responses between vaccine doses or regimens was not something the study was powered to do. Compared with placebo recipients, Ad26.COV2.S recipients showed higher spike-specific TCR breadth (P = 0.0014).

This clone was recorded a few times. The antigen it binds to is not known. Base quality data are lacking; no much larger clone is found one base away. Other DNA sequences in the sample encode the same CDR3. The immunoSEQ Assay was the method used to sequence TCRbeta CDR3 regions. After extraction, genomic DNA underwent amplification by bias-controlled multiplex PCR, followed by high-throughput sequencing. Processing in the source paper ran as follows. To quantify the absolute abundance of every unique TCRbeta CDR3 region, sequences were collapsed and filtered. T cell fraction was estimated by normalization of TCRbeta template counts to usable DNA, with usable DNA being measured through amplification of reference genes present in all nucleated cells. Repertoire TCRs were annotated as SARS-CoV-2-specific by exact matching of V gene, CDR3 amino acid sequence and J gene to a known reactive TCR set. The reference SARS-CoV-2 TCR set was obtained from MIRA and was filtered for enrichment in COVID-19-positive ImmuneCODE repertoires, whereby public or cross-reactive TCRs were removed. Based on the MIRA antigens, annotated TCRs were further analysed at the level of specific ORF or position within ORF. Breadth was defined as annotated unique rearrangements over total unique productive rearrangements; depth was the summed frequency of those rearrangements. Two-sided Wilcoxon rank-sum tests were used to compare TCR breadth between groups. In TCRdb, the immuneACCESS table is reduced to in-frame sequences with V and J assigned. These tables do not hold every clone; where another copy was compared, an unresolved V gene accounts for under half, and the others remain unexplained. The DNA gave D and trimming, while V, J and clone size come from that table. This sample is represented by about 430,000 clones; more than 80% of them were singletons. The ten top clones hold 12% of the sample.

What the treatment or condition label conveys for this sample: 15 to 20 received Ad26.COV2.S at low or high dose, single or two shots; several received placebo; per-sample allocation not given. Repertoires of vaccine and placebo recipients were sequenced from samples collected on day 63 after the first injection. In Cohort 1b, about two dozen adults aged 18-55 years were enrolled at a single site in Boston, USA, between 29 July and 7 August 2020. Ad26.COV2.S was a replication-incompetent adenovirus type 26 vector expressing a prefusion-stabilized SARS-CoV-2 spike protein from the original Wuhan strain. The sequenced sample was peripheral blood, obtained in a trial of Ad26.COV2.S vaccine versus placebo. This TCR derives from a person aged 18 to 65 who received the Ad26.COV2.S COVID-19 vaccine or a placebo.

The nucleotide sequence reads TGCGCCAGCAGCTTGGAGGTGGGGACTGAAGCTTTCTTT. This codes for CASSLEVGTEAFF. The V and J genes are TRBV5-1 and TRBJ1-1; the D gene remains uncertain. Trimming takes 0 bases from V and 5 bases from J, and the germline ends sit 8 bases apart. From the cysteine through the phenylalanine, the CDR3 covers 13 amino acids. The DNA shown is the 39-base CDR3, in frame from base 1. The germline V gene specifies SGHRS as CDR1 and YFSETQ as CDR2.